What follows are 5 T cell receptor beta chains derived from one specimen sequenced in a study of blood T cell repertoires in COVID-19. Libraries were prepared by immunoSEQ multiplex PCR; TCRdb keeps only in-frame clonotypes and omits some of them. In the table there are hundreds of thousands of clones, 84% of which are singletons. What was sequenced was peripheral blood. These TCRs come from a man younger than 40 with active or convalescent COVID-19.

The count of this clone is one. The chain is built from TRBV6-5 and TRBJ2-4, with 9 bases lining up with TRBD1. This CDR3 contains 13 residues. Germline V gene data show CDR1 as MNHEY and CDR2 as SVGAGI. With 5 bases clipped from V and 7 bases from J, the junction kept 3 bases outside the gene matches. The CDR3 sequence is CASSTGGNNIQYF. The CDR3 region has the DNA TGTGCCAGCAGTACAGGGGGCAATAACATTCAGTACTTC.

This clone was detected only once. The chain joins TRBV27 to TRBJ1-1; 9 nucleotides align to TRBD1. Germline V gives CDR1 MNHEY, CDR2 SMNVEV (reference sequence). V was pared by 6 bases and J by 0 bases, with 8 bases of the junction left unmatched. There are 16 residues in the CDR3. CDR3 in amino acids: CASRSGTGIMNTEAFF. The CDR3 region has the DNA TGTGCCAGCAGGTCCGGGACAGGGATCATGAACACTGAAGCTTTCTTT.

This chain uses TRBV7-2 with TRBJ1-2; 7 bases map to TRBD1. The CDR3 loop spans 15 amino acids. V lost 3 bases, J lost 2 bases, and 6 bases stayed unmatched. CDR1 is SGHTA, CDR2 FQGNSA, per germline. CDR3 sequence reads: CASSLARGQNYGYTF. In DNA form, the CDR3 reads TGTGCCAGCAGCTTGGCTAGGGGGCAAAACTATGGCTACACCTTC.

This chain links TRBV7-2 with TRBJ2-2; unclear D gene. The V and J ends lost 1 base and 2 bases respectively, with 5 bases between them. This CDR3 is 14 amino acids long. CDR1 and CDR2 from the germline V gene are SGHTA and FQGNSA. CDR3 DNA sequence: TGTGCCAGCAGCTTAGTAGCCAACACCGGGGAGCTGTTTTTT. This encodes CASSLVANTGELFF.

The chain carries TRBV19 and TRBJ1-2; TRBD1 matches 7 bases. Germline V gene sequence: CDR1 LNHDA, CDR2 SQIVND (reference sequence). The CDR3 spans 14 residues. Trimming cost V 5 bases and J 8 bases; bases outside gene matches: 11. CDR3 amino acids: CASSALTGRGGYTF. The CDR3 DNA reads as TGTGCCAGTAGTGCCTTGACAGGGAGAGGAGGCTACACCTTC.